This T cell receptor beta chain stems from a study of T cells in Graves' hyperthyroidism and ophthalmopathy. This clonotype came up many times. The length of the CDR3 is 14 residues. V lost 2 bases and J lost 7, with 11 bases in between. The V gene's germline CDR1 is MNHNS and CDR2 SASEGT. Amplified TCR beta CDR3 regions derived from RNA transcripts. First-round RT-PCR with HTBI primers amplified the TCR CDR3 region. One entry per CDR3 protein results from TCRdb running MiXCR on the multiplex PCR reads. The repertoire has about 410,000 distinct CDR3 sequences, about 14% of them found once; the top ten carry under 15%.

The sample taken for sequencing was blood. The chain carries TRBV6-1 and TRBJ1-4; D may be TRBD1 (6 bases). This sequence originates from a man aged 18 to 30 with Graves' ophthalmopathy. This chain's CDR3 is CASSEQQGGEKLFF. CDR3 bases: TGTGCCAGCAGTGAACAACAGGGTGGTGAAAAACTGTTTTTT.